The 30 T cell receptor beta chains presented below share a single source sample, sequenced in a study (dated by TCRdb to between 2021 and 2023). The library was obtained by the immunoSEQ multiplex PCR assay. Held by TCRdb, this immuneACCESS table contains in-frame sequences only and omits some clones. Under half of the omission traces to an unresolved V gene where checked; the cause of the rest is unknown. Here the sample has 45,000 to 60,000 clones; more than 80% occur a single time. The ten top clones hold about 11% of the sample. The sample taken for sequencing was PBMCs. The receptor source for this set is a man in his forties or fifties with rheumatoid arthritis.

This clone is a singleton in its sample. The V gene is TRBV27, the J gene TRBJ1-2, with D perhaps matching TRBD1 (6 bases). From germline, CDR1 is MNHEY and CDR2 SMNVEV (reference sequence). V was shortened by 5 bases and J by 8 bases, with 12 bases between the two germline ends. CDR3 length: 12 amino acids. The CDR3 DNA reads TGTGCCAGCAGTAGCAGGGGCCGGGGCTACACCTTC. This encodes CASSSRGRGYTF.

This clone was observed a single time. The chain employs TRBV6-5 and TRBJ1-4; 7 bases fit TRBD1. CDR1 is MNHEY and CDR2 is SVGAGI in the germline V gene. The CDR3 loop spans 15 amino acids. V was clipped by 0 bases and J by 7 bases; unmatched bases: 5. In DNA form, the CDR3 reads TGTGCCAGCAGTTACTCGACAGGGTACTCTGAAAAACTGTTTTTT. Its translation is CASSYSTGYSEKLFF.

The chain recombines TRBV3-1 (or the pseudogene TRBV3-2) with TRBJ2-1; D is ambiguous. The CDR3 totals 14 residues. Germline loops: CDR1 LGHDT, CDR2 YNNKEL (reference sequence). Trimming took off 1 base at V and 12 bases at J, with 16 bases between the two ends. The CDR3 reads CASSQVIETSGQFF. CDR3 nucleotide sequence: TGTGCCAGCAGCCAAGTTATTGAGACGTCTGGGCAGTTCTTC.

The CDR3 DNA reads as TGCAGCGTTGGCCCGGGACAGGAGGACTATGGCTACACCTTC. As protein: CSVGPGQEDYGYTF. The chain is built from TRBV29-1 and TRBJ1-2; 8 nucleotides match TRBD1. CDR3 size: 14 residues. Looked up from germline, CDR1 is SQVTM and CDR2 is ANQGSEA. V lost 4 bases, J lost 3 bases, and 7 bases stayed unmatched.

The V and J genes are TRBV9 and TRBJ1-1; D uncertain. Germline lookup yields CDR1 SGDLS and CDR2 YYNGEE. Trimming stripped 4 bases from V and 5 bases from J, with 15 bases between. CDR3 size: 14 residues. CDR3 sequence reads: CASSRRASNTEAFF. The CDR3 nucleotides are TGTGCCAGCAGCCGGAGGGCTAGTAATACTGAAGCTTTCTTT. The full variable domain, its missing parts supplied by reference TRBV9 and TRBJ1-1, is DSGVTQTPKHLITATGQRVTLRCSPRSGDLSVYWYQQSLDQGLQFLIQYYNGEERAKGNILERFSAQQFPDLHSELNLSSLELGDSALYFCASSRRASNTEAFFGQGTRLTVV.

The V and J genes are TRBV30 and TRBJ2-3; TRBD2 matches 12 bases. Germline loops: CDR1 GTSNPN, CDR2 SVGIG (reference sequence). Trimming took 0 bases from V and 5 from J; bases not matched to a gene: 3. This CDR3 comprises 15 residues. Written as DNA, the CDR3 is TGTGCCTGGAGTGTACTAGCGGGGGGAAGAGATACGCAGTATTTT. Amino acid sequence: CAWSVLAGGRDTQYF.

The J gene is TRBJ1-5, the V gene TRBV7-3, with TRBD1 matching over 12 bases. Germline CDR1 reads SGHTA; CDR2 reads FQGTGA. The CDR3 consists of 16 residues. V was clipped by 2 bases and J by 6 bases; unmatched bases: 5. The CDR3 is CASSLGDRGQGQPQHF. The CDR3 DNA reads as TGTGCCAGCAGCTTAGGGGACAGGGGGCAAGGTCAGCCCCAGCATTTT.

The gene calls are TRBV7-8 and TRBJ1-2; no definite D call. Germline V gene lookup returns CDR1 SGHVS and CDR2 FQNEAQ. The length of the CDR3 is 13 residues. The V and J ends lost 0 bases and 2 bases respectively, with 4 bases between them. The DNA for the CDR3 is TGTGCCAGCAGCTTAGCACAGAACTATGGCTACACCTTC. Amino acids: CASSLAQNYGYTF.

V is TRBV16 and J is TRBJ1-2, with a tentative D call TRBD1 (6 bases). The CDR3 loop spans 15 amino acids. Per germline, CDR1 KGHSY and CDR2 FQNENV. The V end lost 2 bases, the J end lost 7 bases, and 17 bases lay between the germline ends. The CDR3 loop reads CASSQDRGRGRGYTF. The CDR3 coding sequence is TGTGCCAGCAGCCAAGATCGGGGCAGGGGCCGTGGCTACACCTTC.

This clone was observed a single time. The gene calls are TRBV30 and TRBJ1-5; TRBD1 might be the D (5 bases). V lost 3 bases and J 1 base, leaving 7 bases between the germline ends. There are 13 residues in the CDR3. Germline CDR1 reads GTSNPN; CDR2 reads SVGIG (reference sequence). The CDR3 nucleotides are TGTGCCTGGAGCAGGGACAGCAATCAGCCCCAGCATTTT. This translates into CAWSRDSNQPQHF.

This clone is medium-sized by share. CDR3 in DNA: TGCGCCAGCAGCCAAGAAGTCCAGGGAGGCGAAAAACTGTTTTTT. This encodes CASSQEVQGGEKLFF. The gene calls are TRBV4-3 and TRBJ1-4; the D gene is possibly TRBD1 (5 bases). Trimming left V 0 bases short and J 8 bases short, with 13 bases between. The CDR3 spans 15 residues. The germline V gene encodes CDR1 LGHNA and CDR2 YSLEER.

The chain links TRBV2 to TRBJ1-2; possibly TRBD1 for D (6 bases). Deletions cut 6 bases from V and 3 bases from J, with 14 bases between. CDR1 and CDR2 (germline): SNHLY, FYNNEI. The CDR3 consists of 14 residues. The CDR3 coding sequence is TGTGCCAGCAGCGTACAGGGAATCGACTATGGCTACACCTTC. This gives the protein CASSVQGIDYGYTF.

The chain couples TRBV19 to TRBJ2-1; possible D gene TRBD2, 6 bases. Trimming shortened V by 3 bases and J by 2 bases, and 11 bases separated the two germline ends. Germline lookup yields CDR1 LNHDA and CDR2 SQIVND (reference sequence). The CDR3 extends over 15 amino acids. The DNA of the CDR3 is TGTGCCAGTAGTATTGGGGGGATTGCCTACAATGAGCAGTTCTTC. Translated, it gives CASSIGGIAYNEQFF. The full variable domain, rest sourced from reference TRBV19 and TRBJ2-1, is DGGITQSPKYLFRKEGQNVTLSCEQNLNHDAMYWYRQDPGQGLRLIYYSQIVNDFQKGDIAEGYSVSREKKESFPLTVTSAQKNPTAFYLCASSIGGIAYNEQFFGPGTRLTVL.

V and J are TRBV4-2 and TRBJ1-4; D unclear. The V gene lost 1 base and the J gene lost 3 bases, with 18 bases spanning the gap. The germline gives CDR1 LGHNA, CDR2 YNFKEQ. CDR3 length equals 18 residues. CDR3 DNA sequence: TGTGCCAGCAGCCAAGGAAGACTCTGGGAGGATGCTAATGAAAAACTGTTTTTT. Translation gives CASSQGRLWEDANEKLFF.

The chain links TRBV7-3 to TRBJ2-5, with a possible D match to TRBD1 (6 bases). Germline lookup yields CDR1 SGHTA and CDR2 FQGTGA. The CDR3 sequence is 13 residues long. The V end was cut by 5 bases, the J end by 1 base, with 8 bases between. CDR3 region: CASSPDSQETQYF. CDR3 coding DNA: TGTGCCAGCAGCCCGGACAGCCAAGAGACCCAGTACTTC. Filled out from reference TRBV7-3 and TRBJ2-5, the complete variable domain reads GAGVSQTPSNKVTEKGKYVELRCDPISGHTALYWYRQSLGQGPEFLIYFQGTGAADDSGLPNDRFFAVRPEGSVSTLKIQRTERGDSAVYLCASSPDSQETQYFGPGTRLLVL.

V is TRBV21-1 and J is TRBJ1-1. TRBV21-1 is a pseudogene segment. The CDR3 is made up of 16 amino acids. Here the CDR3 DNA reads TGTGCCAGCAGCCCCCGGATGGGGGAGGAGGACACTGAAGCTTTCTTT. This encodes CASSPRMGEEDTEAFF.

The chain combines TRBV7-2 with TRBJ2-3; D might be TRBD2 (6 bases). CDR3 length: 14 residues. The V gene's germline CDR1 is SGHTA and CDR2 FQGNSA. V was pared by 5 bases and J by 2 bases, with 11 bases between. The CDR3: CASSLTSPTDTQYF. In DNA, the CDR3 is TGTGCCAGCAGCCTTACTAGCCCCACAGATACGCAGTATTTT.

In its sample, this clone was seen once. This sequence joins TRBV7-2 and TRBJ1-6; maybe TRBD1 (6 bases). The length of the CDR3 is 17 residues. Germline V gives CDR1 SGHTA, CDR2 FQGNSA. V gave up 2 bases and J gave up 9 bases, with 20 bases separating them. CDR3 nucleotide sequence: TGTGCCAGCAGCTTACCTTTAACAGGGAGCCAAGGTTCACCCCTCCACTTT. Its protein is CASSLPLTGSQGSPLHF.

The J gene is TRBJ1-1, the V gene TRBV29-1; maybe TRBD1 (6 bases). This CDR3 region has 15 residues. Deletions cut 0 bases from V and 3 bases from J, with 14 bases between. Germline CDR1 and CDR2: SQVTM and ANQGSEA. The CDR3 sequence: CSVEDLHRADTEAFF. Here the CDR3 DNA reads TGCAGCGTTGAAGATCTACACAGGGCGGACACTGAAGCTTTCTTT.

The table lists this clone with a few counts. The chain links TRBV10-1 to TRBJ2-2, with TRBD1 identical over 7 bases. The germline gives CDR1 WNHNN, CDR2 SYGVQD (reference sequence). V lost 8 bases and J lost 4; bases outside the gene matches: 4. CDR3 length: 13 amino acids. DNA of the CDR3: TGCGCCAGCGCGACAGGGTTCACCGGGGAGCTGTTTTTT. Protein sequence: CASATGFTGELFF.

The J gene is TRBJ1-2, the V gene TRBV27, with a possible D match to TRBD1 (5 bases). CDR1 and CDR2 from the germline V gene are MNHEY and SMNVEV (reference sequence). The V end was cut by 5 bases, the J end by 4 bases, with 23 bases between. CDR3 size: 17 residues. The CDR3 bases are TGTGCCAGCAGTCCAGACCTTACCCGACAGACGCTCTATGGCTACACCTTC. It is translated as CASSPDLTRQTLYGYTF.

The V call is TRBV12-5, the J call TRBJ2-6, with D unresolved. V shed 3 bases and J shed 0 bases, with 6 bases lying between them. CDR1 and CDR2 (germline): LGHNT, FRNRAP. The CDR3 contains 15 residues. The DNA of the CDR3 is TGTGCTAGTGGTTTAGGTAGCTCTGGGGCCAACGTCCTGACTTTC. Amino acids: CASGLGSSGANVLTF.

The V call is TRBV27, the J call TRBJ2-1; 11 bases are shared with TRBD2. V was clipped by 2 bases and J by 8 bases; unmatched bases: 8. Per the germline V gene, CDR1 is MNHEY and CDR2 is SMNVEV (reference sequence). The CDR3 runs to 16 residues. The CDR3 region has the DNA TGTGCCAGCAGTTTACTCCCTAGCGGGAGGATCGATGAGCAGTTCTTC. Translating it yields CASSLLPSGRIDEQFF.

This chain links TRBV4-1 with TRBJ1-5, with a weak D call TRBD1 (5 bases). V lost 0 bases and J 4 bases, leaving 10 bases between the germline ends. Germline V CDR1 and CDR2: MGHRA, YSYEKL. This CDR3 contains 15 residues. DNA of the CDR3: TGCGCCAGCAGCCAAGAAAGACAGAGGAATCAGCCCCAGCATTTT. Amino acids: CASSQERQRNQPQHF.

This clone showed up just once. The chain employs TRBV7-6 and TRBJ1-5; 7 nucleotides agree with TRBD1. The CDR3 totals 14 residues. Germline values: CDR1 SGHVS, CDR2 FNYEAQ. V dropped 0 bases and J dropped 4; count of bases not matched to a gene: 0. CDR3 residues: CASSLATGNQPQHF. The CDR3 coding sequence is TGTGCCAGCAGCTTAGCGACAGGGAATCAGCCCCAGCATTTT.

The CDR3 sequence is CATSDLPQDTQYF. The CDR3 nucleotides read TGTGCCACCAGTGATCTCCCCCAGGACACGCAGTATTTT. The V and J genes are TRBV24-1 and TRBJ2-3; D uncertain. CDR3 size: 13 residues. The V and J ends lost 3 bases and 9 bases respectively, with 12 bases between them. Germline V lookup: CDR1 KGHDR, CDR2 SFDVKD.

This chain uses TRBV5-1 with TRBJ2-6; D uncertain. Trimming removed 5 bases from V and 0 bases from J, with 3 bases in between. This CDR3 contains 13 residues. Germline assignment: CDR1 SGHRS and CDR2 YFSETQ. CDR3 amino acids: CASRPSGANVLTF. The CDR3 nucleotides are TGCGCCAGCAGACCCTCTGGGGCCAACGTCCTGACTTTC.

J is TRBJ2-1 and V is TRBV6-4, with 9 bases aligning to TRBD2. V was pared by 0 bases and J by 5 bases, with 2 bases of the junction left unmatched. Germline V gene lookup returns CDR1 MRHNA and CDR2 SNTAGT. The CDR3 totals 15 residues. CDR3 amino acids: CASSDSTSGNNEQFF. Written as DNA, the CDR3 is TGTGCCAGCAGTGACTCGACTAGCGGAAACAATGAGCAGTTCTTC.

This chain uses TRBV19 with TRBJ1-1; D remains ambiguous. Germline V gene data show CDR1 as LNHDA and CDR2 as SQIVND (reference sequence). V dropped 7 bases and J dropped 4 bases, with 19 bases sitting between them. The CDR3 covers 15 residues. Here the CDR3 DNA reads TGTGCCAGTACCCCAGCCATGCCATCAATCACTGAAGCTTTCTTT. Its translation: CASTPAMPSITEAFF.

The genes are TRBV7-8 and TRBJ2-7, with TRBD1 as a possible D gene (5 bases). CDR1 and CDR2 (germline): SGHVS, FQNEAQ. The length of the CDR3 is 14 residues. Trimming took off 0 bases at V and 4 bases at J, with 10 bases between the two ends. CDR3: CASSLAGQGYEQYF. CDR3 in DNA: TGTGCCAGCAGCTTAGCGGGGCAGGGTTACGAGCAGTACTTC.